The 10 T cell receptor beta chains below all came from one sample that was sequenced in a study of blood T cell repertoires in COVID-19. Libraries were prepared by immunoSEQ multiplex PCR; TCRdb keeps only in-frame clonotypes and omits some of them. The data contain tens of thousands of clones, 70% to 90% of them singletons. Sequencing input: peripheral blood. These receptors were taken from a man older than 75 with active or convalescent COVID-19.

V usage is TRBV11-2 and J usage is TRBJ2-3; D unclear. Per the germline V gene, CDR1 is SGHAT and CDR2 is FQNNGV. The V end was cut by 1 base, the J end by 5 bases, with 4 bases between. This CDR3 is built from 12 residues. For the CDR3, the DNA is TGTGCCAGCAGCTTAGGCGTAGATACGCAGTATTTT. Translation: CASSLGVDTQYF.

This clone was counted a few times. J is TRBJ1-6 and V is TRBV4-2; D perhaps matches TRBD1 (5 bases). V was pared by 4 bases and J by 0 bases, with 10 bases between. From germline, CDR1 is LGHNA and CDR2 YNFKEQ. This CDR3 has 16 amino acids. The CDR3 DNA sequence: TGTGCCAGCAGCCGGTATAGGGGCTCCTATAATTCACCCCTCCACTTT. Amino acids: CASSRYRGSYNSPLHF.

V usage is TRBV29-1 and J usage is TRBJ1-1, with a possible D match to TRBD1 (5 bases). This CDR3 spans 13 amino acids. Germline V gene sequence: CDR1 SQVTM, CDR2 ANQGSEA. Between the trimmed V and J ends, which lost 8 bases and 0 bases, there was a span of 13 bases. DNA of the CDR3: TGCAGCCCAACACAGGCCTTGAACACTGAAGCTTTCTTT. Encoded protein: CSPTQALNTEAFF.

The chain employs TRBV28 and TRBJ1-6, with 7 bases aligning to TRBD1. This CDR3 comprises 15 residues. V gave up 6 bases and J gave up 4 bases; unmatched junction bases: 6. CDR1 MDHEN and CDR2 SYDVKM come from the germline V gene. The CDR3 is CASREQGPYNSPLHF. CDR3 nucleotide sequence: TGTGCCAGCAGGGAACAGGGGCCTTATAATTCACCCCTCCACTTT.

This clone was observed once. The V and J genes are TRBV2 and TRBJ1-2; D unclear. Germline V gives CDR1 SNHLY, CDR2 FYNNEI. The CDR3 is 13 amino acids. Deletions cut 0 bases from V and 8 bases from J, with 10 bases between. In DNA, the CDR3 is TGTGCCAGCAGTGAAGCTTTACGCGGCGGCTACACCTTC. It translates to CASSEALRGGYTF. The variable domain in full, with the rest retrieved from reference TRBV2 and TRBJ1-2, is EPEVTQTPSHQVTQMGQEVILRCVPISNHLYFYWYRQILGQKVEFLVSFYNNEISEKSEIFDDQFSVERPDGSNFTLKIRSTKLEDSAMYFCASSEALRGGYTFGSGTRLTVV.

The rearrangement joins TRBV28 to TRBJ1-1; D perhaps matches TRBD1 (5 bases). Trimming pared 1 base from V and 1 base from J, leaving 10 bases between. Germline V gene lookup returns CDR1 MDHEN and CDR2 SYDVKM. The CDR3 spans 15 residues. The CDR3 sequence is CASSLLGPANTEAFF. CDR3 nucleotide sequence: TGTGCCAGCAGTTTATTGGGGCCGGCGAACACTGAAGCTTTCTTT.

J is TRBJ1-1 and V is TRBV29-1; D uncertain. The CDR3 covers 11 residues. CDR1 is SQVTM, CDR2 ANQGSEA, per germline. The ends were cut back, 7 bases at V and 4 bases at J, with 10 bases in the middle. The CDR3 bases are TGCAGCGGTTGGCTGGCCACTGAAGCTTTCTTT. Encoded protein: CSGWLATEAFF.

CDR3 sequence (DNA): TGTGCCAGCACCGGGAGAAACTACGAGCAGTACGTC. This translates into CASTGRNYEQYV. The V call is TRBV28, the J call TRBJ2-7; weak D call: TRBD2 (6 bases). Trimming pared 7 bases from V and 3 bases from J, leaving 10 bases between. Looked up from germline, CDR1 is MDHEN and CDR2 is SYDVKM. The CDR3 runs 12 residues.

The V call is TRBV5-1, the J call TRBJ2-2; 10 nucleotides line up with TRBD1. CDR1 is SGHRS, CDR2 YFSETQ, per germline. J gave up 6 bases and V 2 bases, and 4 bases lay outside the gene matches. This CDR3 region has 15 residues. The CDR3 bases are TGCGCCAGCAGCTTCAGACAGGGGGCAGCCGGGGAGCTGTTTTTT. Amino acids: CASSFRQGAAGELFF.

The rearrangement joins TRBV5-1 to TRBJ2-4; 9 nucleotides match TRBD1. V shed 4 bases and J 2 bases; nucleotides not matched to a gene: 4. The V gene's germline CDR1 is SGHRS and CDR2 YFSETQ. This CDR3 spans 15 amino acids. This CDR3 reads CASSRDRAPKNIQYF. CDR3 nucleotide sequence: TGCGCCAGCAGCCGGGACAGGGCGCCCAAAAACATTCAGTACTTC.